The 18 T cell receptor beta chains reported below all come from one sample, sequenced in a study of CD8 T cells in ankylosing spondylitis (dated by TCRdb to 2016 to 2017). Libraries were constructed by 5' RACE. Sequencing relied on an Illumina HiSeq 2500. The raw public data were reprocessed by TCRdb itself: fastp quality trimming at Q25, MiXCR clonotype calling, in-frame beta chains only. Records with the same CDR3 protein are collapsed into one entry carrying the most frequent genes and DNA. Counted in this sample were some 200,000 distinct CDR3 sequences; roughly 26% of them appeared once. The ten biggest clones cover less than 8.5% of the sample. The sequencing sample was made of blood, either unsorted or a sorted T cell fraction (not recorded which). Every receptor here comes from a male donor with ankylosing spondylitis or in good health (not recorded which).

The rearrangement uses TRBV5-1 and TRBJ2-3, with a weak D call TRBD1 (7 bases). In germline, CDR1 is SGHRS, CDR2 YFSETQ. V shed 4 bases and J shed 6 bases, with 21 bases lying between them. The CDR3 is 16 residues long. DNA for the CDR3: TGCGCCAGCAGCCTTCGGGAGCGAGGGGGCGGGGATACGCAGTATTTT. Its protein product is CASSLRERGGGDTQYF.

This clonotype was observed at least ten times. The V call is TRBV12-3 or TRBV12-4, the J call TRBJ1-5; no definite D call. The V gene lost 8 bases and the J gene lost 3 bases, with 8 bases spanning the gap. This CDR3 spans 12 amino acids. In DNA, the CDR3 is TGTGCCAGCCAGCAGTTCAATCAGCCCCAGCATTTT. Residues: CASQQFNQPQHF.

The chain recombines TRBV4-2 with TRBJ1-1; possible D gene TRBD1, 5 bases. The V gene lost 0 bases and the J gene lost 1 base, with 12 bases spanning the gap. This CDR3 contains 16 residues. The germline gives CDR1 LGHNA, CDR2 YNFKEQ. The CDR3 DNA reads TGTGCCAGCAGCCAAGATCGACAGCTAAAGAACACTGAAGCTTTCTTT. It translates to CASSQDRQLKNTEAFF.

The sample holds many counts of this clonotype. The chain links TRBV10-3 to TRBJ2-1; possible D gene TRBD2, 5 bases. The germline V and J ends were trimmed by 11 bases and 0 bases, with 14 bases remaining between them. The CDR3 extends over 14 amino acids. CDR1 ENHRY and CDR2 SYGVKD come from the germline V gene. This chain's CDR3 is CASNAGSSYNEQFF. The CDR3, as DNA: TGTGCCTCTAACGCGGGTAGCTCCTACAATGAGCAGTTCTTC.

The gene calls are TRBV3-1 and TRBJ2-5; a possible D gene is TRBD1 (5 bases). V was shortened by 4 bases and J by 4 bases, with 19 bases between the two germline ends. This CDR3 comprises 16 residues. Germline CDR1 LGHDT, CDR2 YNNKEL (reference sequence). This chain's CDR3 is CASSLTKMGQLETQYF. In DNA, the CDR3 is TGTGCCAGCAGCCTCACAAAGATGGGGCAGCTAGAGACCCAGTACTTC.

The table lists this clonotype with many counts. V is TRBV11-2 and J is TRBJ2-3; 10 nucleotides line up with TRBD2. Germline values: CDR1 SGHAT, CDR2 FQNNGV. The CDR3 totals 14 residues. Germline trimming cut 3 bases from V and 3 bases from J; bases unmatched to any gene: 0. CDR3 bases: TGTGCCAGCAGCTTGACTAGCGGGACAGATACGCAGTATTTT. Protein product: CASSLTSGTDTQYF.

Only a few counts were recorded for this clonotype. The gene calls are TRBV20-1 and TRBJ1-2; 7 positions agree with TRBD1. Germline trimming cut 4 bases from V and 2 bases from J; bases unmatched to any gene: 1. The CDR3 is 12 residues long. Germline V gene lookup returns CDR1 DFQATT and CDR2 SNEGSKA (reference sequence). CDR3 amino acids: CSAIQGNYGYTF. The CDR3 DNA sequence: TGCAGTGCTATACAGGGGAACTATGGCTACACCTTC.

This chain connects TRBV10-3 to TRBJ2-3; D possibly corresponds to TRBD2 (6 bases). The CDR3 is made up of 14 amino acids. Trimming pared 6 bases from V and 4 bases from J, leaving 14 bases between. From germline, CDR1 is ENHRY and CDR2 SYGVKD. The CDR3 loop reads CAISPRTTPDTQYF. The CDR3 DNA sequence: TGTGCCATCAGCCCTAGGACTACCCCAGATACGCAGTATTTT.

In its sample, this clonotype was seen a few times. The genes are TRBV20-1 and TRBJ2-5; maybe TRBD2 (5 bases). Trimming pared 4 bases from V and 3 bases from J, leaving 12 bases between. The length of the CDR3 is 13 residues. Looked up from germline, CDR1 is DFQATT and CDR2 is SNEGSKA (reference sequence). As DNA, the CDR3 is TGCAGTGCTATCCGGACTGACAAAGAGACCCAGTACTTC. Its translation is CSAIRTDKETQYF.

The chain couples TRBV20-1 to TRBJ2-2, with D hard to call. The CDR3 is 13 amino acids. V was cut by 1 base and J by 3 bases, with 6 bases left in between. Looked up from germline, CDR1 is DFQATT and CDR2 is SNEGSKA (reference sequence). The CDR3 DNA reads TGCAGTGCTAGAGGCCTTCACACCGGGGAGCTGTTTTTT. Encoded protein: CSARGLHTGELFF.

V usage is TRBV5-1 and J usage is TRBJ2-5; perhaps TRBD2 as D (6 bases). Germline V CDR1 and CDR2: SGHRS, YFSETQ. The ends were cut back, 0 bases at V and 5 bases at J, with 11 bases in the middle. The CDR3 has 14 residues. The CDR3 bases are TGCGCCAGCAGCTTGGATCTAGCGTGGGAGACCCAGTACTTC. It codes for CASSLDLAWETQYF.

The table lists this clonotype with many counts. The chain couples TRBV12-3 or TRBV12-4 to TRBJ2-7; 8 bases align to TRBD1. Losses at the gene ends were 7 bases for V and 5 bases for J; bases not matched to a gene: 1. The CDR3 runs 11 residues. The CDR3 reads CASTRGHEQYF. The CDR3 bases are TGTGCCAGCACCAGGGGGCACGAGCAGTACTTC.

The chain combines TRBV10-3 with TRBJ2-1, with 10 bases identical to TRBD2. The junction had 9 bases not matched to a gene; V was cut back by 6 bases and J by 4 bases. The CDR3 is made up of 16 amino acids. The germline V gene has CDR1 ENHRY and CDR2 SYGVKD. The chain's CDR3 is CAISPASGRIYNEQFF. For the CDR3, the DNA is TGTGCCATCAGCCCTGCTAGCGGGAGAATATACAATGAGCAGTTCTTC.

CDR3 loop: CASSLFGRSESGANVLTF. CDR3 nucleotide sequence: TGCGCCAGCAGCTTGTTCGGCAGGTCTGAGTCTGGGGCCAACGTCCTGACTTTC. The chain joins TRBV5-1 to TRBJ2-6; no definite D call. The CDR3 contains 18 residues. Germline CDR1 and CDR2: SGHRS and YFSETQ. Trimming removed 1 base from V and 1 base from J, with 15 bases in between.

This clonotype was counted many times. The V call is TRBV5-1, the J call TRBJ2-3; perhaps TRBD2 as D (5 bases). CDR1 is SGHRS and CDR2 is YFSETQ in the germline V gene. This CDR3 region has 13 residues. The V gene lost 4 bases and the J gene lost 6 bases, with 12 bases spanning the gap. CDR3: CASSTGGRDTQYF. CDR3 nucleotides: TGCGCCAGCAGCACCGGAGGCCGGGATACGCAGTATTTT.

The table lists this clonotype with many counts. The chain joins TRBV15 to TRBJ2-1; D might be TRBD1 (6 bases). CDR3 length equals 14 residues. Germline loops: CDR1 LNHNV, CDR2 YYDKDF (reference sequence). V was pared by 0 bases and J by 6 bases, with 9 bases between. CDR3 sequence reads: CATSRDWGPNEQFF. The CDR3 DNA reads as TGTGCCACCAGCAGAGATTGGGGGCCCAATGAGCAGTTCTTC.

This clonotype came up once. CDR3 sequence: CSARDATTGEGETQYF. In DNA form, the CDR3 reads TGCAGTGCTAGAGACGCCACGACGGGGGAGGGGGAGACCCAGTACTTC. The chain carries TRBV20-1 and TRBJ2-5; 7 bases fit TRBD2. CDR1 and CDR2 (germline): DFQATT, SNEGSKA (reference sequence). V shed 0 bases and J 5 bases; nucleotides not matched to a gene: 12. The CDR3 length is 16 residues.

This clonotype was counted ten times or more. The chain employs TRBV7-2 and TRBJ2-2; no firm D call. The length of the CDR3 is 15 residues. CDR1 and CDR2 from the germline V gene are SGHTA and FQGNSA. V shed 2 bases and J shed 0 bases, with 7 bases lying between them. The CDR3, as DNA: TGTGCCAGCAGCTTACGGGCTTCGAACACCGGGGAGCTGTTTTTT. Protein sequence: CASSLRASNTGELFF.